Listed below are T cell receptor beta chains from one sample, sequenced in a study of blood T cell repertoires in COVID-19. TCRdb keeps only in-frame clones here, not all; method: immunoSEQ multiplex PCR. The sample lists 100,000 to 150,000 clones, around 81% seen once, with 3.8% in the top ten. Sequencing was done on a sample of peripheral blood. The receptors shown here come from a woman aged 45-65 years with acute or convalescent COVID-19. The CDR3 runs from the conserved cysteine through the conserved F or W. D genes are given only for firm matches. The size of a clone is reported for some rows only, either as once, few or many, or as a class for expanded clones.

clone_size,j_call,d_call,v_call,cdr3_aa,cdr3_nt
few,TRBJ1-2,.,TRBV5-1,CASSPFEGGEGDYGYTF,TGCGCCAGCAGCCCCTTTGAGGGAGGGGAGGGAGACTATGGCTACACCTTC
.,TRBJ2-7,.,TRBV28,CASSSGTIFYEQYF,TGTGCCAGCAGTTCCGGGACAATATTCTACGAGCAGTACTTC
.,TRBJ1-1,TRBD1,TRBV5-4,CASSLGGTGNTEAFF,TGTGCCAGCAGCTTGGGCGGGACAGGCAACACTGAAGCTTTCTTT
.,TRBJ2-7,.,TRBV2,CASTTNLQATEQYF,TGTGCCAGCACCACGAACCTACAGGCGACCGAGCAGTACTTC
once,TRBJ2-5,TRBD2,TRBV5-5,CASSLTSGRPPETQYF,TGTGCCAGCAGCTTGACTAGCGGTCGCCCCCCAGAGACCCAGTACTTC
.,TRBJ1-2,.,TRBV11-2,CASSLARIDYGYTF,TGTGCCAGCAGCTTAGCCAGGATCGACTATGGCTACACCTTC
.,TRBJ1-1,.,TRBV15,CATSRDWQVNTEAFF,TGTGCCACCAGCAGAGATTGGCAGGTAAACACTGAAGCTTTCTTT
.,TRBJ2-3,TRBD1,TRBV27,CASRDGQGGSDTQYF,TGTGCCAGCAGGGACGGACAGGGGGGTTCAGATACGCAGTATTTT
.,TRBJ2-2,.,TRBV11-1,CASSSRSILNTGELFF,TGTGCCAGCAGCTCGAGGTCCATTTTGAACACCGGGGAGCTGTTTTTT
.,TRBJ2-7,.,TRBV29-1,CSVGWSAISYEQYF,TGCAGCGTCGGGTGGAGCGCCATCTCCTACGAGCAGTACTTC
once,TRBJ2-2,.,TRBV27,CASSLLRANTGELFF,TGTGCCAGCAGTTTACTCAGGGCGAACACCGGGGAGCTGTTTTTT
.,TRBJ2-7,TRBD1,TRBV5-1,CASSYTGDMSYEQYF,TGCGCCAGCAGCTACACAGGGGACATGTCCTACGAGCAGTACTTC
.,TRBJ2-3,.,TRBV19,CASSILTGQHADTQYF,TGTGCCAGTAGTATACTGACGGGACAACATGCGGATACGCAGTATTTT
.,TRBJ2-4,.,TRBV9,CASSVDGEAKNIQYF,TGTGCCAGCAGCGTAGACGGGGAGGCCAAAAACATTCAGTACTTC
.,TRBJ1-4,TRBD1,TRBV30,CAANLGTGNEKLFF,TGTGCCGCAAATCTCGGGACAGGGAATGAAAAACTGTTTTTT
few,TRBJ1-2,.,TRBV5-1,CASSLIGGAGGYTF,TGCGCCAGCAGCTTGATTGGAGGGGCGGGTGGCTACACCTTC
.,TRBJ2-1,TRBD2,TRBV9,CASSVDGLLAGGRRYNEQFF,TGTGCCAGCAGCGTAGATGGATTGCTAGCGGGAGGCCGAAGATACAATGAGCAGTTCTTC
.,TRBJ2-7,.,TRBV7-2,CASTPAAGKNEQYF,TGTGCCAGCACCCCAGCCGCGGGAAAGAACGAGCAGTACTTC
.,TRBJ2-5,TRBD2,TRBV15,CATSSPSGVSQETQYF,TGTGCCACCAGCAGCCCTAGCGGGGTTAGTCAAGAGACCCAGTACTTC
once,TRBJ2-1,.,TRBV11-2,CASSPSSGSYNEQFF,TGTGCCAGCAGCCCCAGTAGCGGTTCCTACAATGAGCAGTTCTTC
.,TRBJ1-2,TRBD1,TRBV10-3,CAISGPGQSYGYTF,TGTGCCATCAGTGGCCCGGGACAGAGCTATGGCTACACCTTC